The T cell receptor beta chain under discussion was sequenced for a study of shared clonotypes between healthy human individuals. General observations from the study: Across a few donors, naive CD4 shared around 5.4%, naive CD8 3% to 3.5%, memory CD4 approximately 2.5%, memory CD8 under 0.5%.

Across several immunoSEQ plates, the genomic DNA of each subset was split evenly. Sequencing used immunoSEQ multiplex PCR; TCRdb keeps in-frame clones, though not all of them. Of under 700,000 clones in the sample, approximately 95% were seen once. The CDR3 loop spans 13 amino acids. The ends were cut back, 3 bases at V and 4 bases at J, with 10 bases in the middle. CDR1 is SGHKS, CDR2 YYEKEE, per germline (reference sequence). Positive CCR7 selection of CD45RO-negative cells yielded the naive CD8 cells, and terminally differentiated effector memory CD45RA+ cells were excluded. About this clone: Its specificity is unknown.

The specimen sequenced was naive CD8+ T cells sorted from blood. The TCR comes from a woman aged 30 to 39 in good health. This chain connects TRBV5-5 to TRBJ1-2; D possibly corresponds to TRBD1 (6 bases). CDR3 nucleotides: TGTGCCAGCAGCTCCAGGGGTACCTATGGCTACACCTTC. Amino acids: CASSSRGTYGYTF.